Each of the 21 T cell receptor beta chains below was sequenced from the same sample in a study of early T cells in non-severe SARS-CoV-2 infection. Via MiXCR, TCRdb re-called the 5' RACE reads, giving one row per CDR3 protein. Found here are over 60,000 distinct CDR3 sequences, approximately 10% of them singletons; the top ten hold roughly 3%. Sequencing used whole blood, obtained at baseline. Every receptor here comes from an adult who was a healthcare worker with PCR-confirmed SARS-CoV-2 infection or an uninfected control (not recorded which).

This clonotype was detected many times. V gene TRBV18 combines with J gene TRBJ2-7, with D possibly TRBD2 on 5 matching bases. This CDR3 comprises 14 residues. Deletions cut 4 bases from V and 3 bases from J, with 13 bases between. Germline V gives CDR1 KGHSH, CDR2 LQKENI. As DNA, the CDR3 is TGTGCCAGCTCACGGCCCGGACGGGACTACGAGCAGTACTTC. The encoded protein is CASSRPGRDYEQYF.

This clonotype was picked up many times. The J gene is TRBJ2-3, the V gene TRBV2; no firm D call. The V end lost 0 bases, the J end lost 3 bases, and 4 bases lay between the germline ends. This CDR3 has 13 amino acids. The germline gives CDR1 SNHLY, CDR2 FYNNEI. DNA for the CDR3: TGTGCCAGCAGTGAAGCTCCTACAGATACGCAGTATTTT. It encodes CASSEAPTDTQYF.

This clonotype showed up just a few times. The rearrangement uses TRBV20-1 and TRBJ2-7; TRBD1 aligns across 10 bases. V gave up 5 bases and J gave up 6 bases; unmatched junction bases: 10. The CDR3 has 14 residues. Germline V lookup: CDR1 DFQATT, CDR2 SNEGSKA (reference sequence). CDR3 protein: CSAGRDRGSAEQYF. CDR3 coding DNA: TGCAGTGCTGGACGGGACAGGGGATCCGCCGAGCAGTACTTC.

This rearrangement joins TRBV20-1 to TRBJ2-5; the match to TRBD2 covers 9 bases. The CDR3 covers 13 residues. Trimming at V came to 1 base and at J to 4 bases, leaving 1 base not matched to a gene. From germline, CDR1 is DFQATT and CDR2 SNEGSKA (reference sequence). The CDR3 DNA sequence: TGCAGTGCTAGAGGTAGCGGGGGAGAGACCCAGTACTTC. Protein sequence: CSARGSGGETQYF.

This clonotype was found a few times. This rearrangement joins TRBV25-1 to TRBJ1-4; D is uncertain. The length of the CDR3 is 14 residues. Germline loops: CDR1 MGHDK, CDR2 SYGVNS. V was cut by 7 bases and J by 3 bases, with 12 bases left in between. The CDR3 DNA follows: TGTGCCAGCAAGGGTCTGGAATCTAATGAAAAACTGTTTTTT. Its protein is CASKGLESNEKLFF. Variable domain in full (rest from reference TRBV25-1 and TRBJ1-4): EADIYQTPRYLVIGTGKKITLECSQTMGHDKMYWYQQDPGMELHLIHYSYGVNSTEKGDLSSESTVSRIRTEHFPLTLESARPSHTSQYLCASKGLESNEKLFFGSGTQLSVL.

The chain has TRBV28 and TRBJ1-2; D is undetermined. The V gene lost 7 bases and the J gene lost 8 bases, with 11 bases spanning the gap. The germline gives CDR1 MDHEN, CDR2 SYDVKM. This CDR3 comprises 11 residues. CDR3 region: CASTTLTGYTF. In nucleotides, the CDR3 is TGTGCCAGCACGACCTTGACCGGCTACACCTTC.

The sample holds a few counts of this clonotype. This rearrangement joins TRBV19 to TRBJ1-5; a weak D match, TRBD1 (6 bases). Germline V gives CDR1 LNHDA, CDR2 SQIVND (reference sequence). CDR3 size: 13 residues. Trimming stripped 7 bases from V and 5 bases from J, with 12 bases between. The CDR3 loop is CASNHRADQPQHF. The CDR3 DNA is TGTGCCAGTAACCACAGGGCCGATCAGCCCCAGCATTTT.

This clonotype has a handful of counts. This rearrangement joins TRBV5-4 to TRBJ1-2, with 7 nucleotides matching TRBD1. The CDR3 contains 15 residues. Germline V gene lookup returns CDR1 SGHNT and CDR2 YYREEE (reference sequence). Losses at the gene ends were 0 bases for V and 5 bases for J; bases not matched to a gene: 7. The CDR3 nucleotides are TGTGCCAGCAGCTTGGGGACAGGCGATTGGTATGGCTACACCTTC. Its translation: CASSLGTGDWYGYTF.

J is TRBJ2-7 and V is TRBV12-3 or TRBV12-4; D is uncertain. The CDR3 contains 12 residues. The V gene lost 3 bases and the J gene lost 4 bases, with 7 bases spanning the gap. The CDR3 DNA is TGTGCCAGCAGTTTTTCTGAATACGAGCAGTACTTC. Protein sequence: CASSFSEYEQYF.

This clonotype was seen a handful of times. This chain connects TRBV30 to TRBJ2-2; 9 nucleotides line up with TRBD2. Germline trimming cut 3 bases from V and 6 bases from J; bases unmatched to any gene: 5. The germline gives CDR1 GTSNPN, CDR2 SVGIG (reference sequence). This CDR3 comprises 14 residues. CDR3 in DNA: TGTGCCTGGAGGCGCGGGGGGGCCGCCGGGGAGCTGTTTTTT. It yields the protein CAWRRGGAAGELFF.

This clonotype was observed many times. CDR3 amino acids: CASATGDNSPLHF. The CDR3 DNA is TGTGCCTCAGCGACAGGGGATAATTCACCCCTCCACTTT. The chain employs TRBV30 and TRBJ1-6; 8 bases line up with TRBD1. Trimming cost V 7 bases and J 5 bases; bases outside gene matches: 4. The germline CDR1 and CDR2 sequences are GTSNPN and SVGIG (reference sequence). The CDR3 is 13 residues long.

Many counts were recorded for this clonotype. The chain couples TRBV20-1 to TRBJ2-5; perhaps TRBD2 as D (6 bases). Between the trimmed V and J ends, which lost 1 base and 1 base, there was a span of 7 bases. Per the germline V gene, CDR1 is DFQATT and CDR2 is SNEGSKA (reference sequence). The CDR3 sequence is 13 residues long. This CDR3 is CSARGGAQETQYF. In DNA, the CDR3 is TGCAGTGCTAGAGGCGGGGCCCAAGAGACCCAGTACTTC.

This clonotype has more than one count but fewer than ten. This chain connects TRBV5-1 to TRBJ2-7; tentatively, D is TRBD1 or TRBD2 (5 bases each). V was shortened by 2 bases and J by 2 bases, with 14 bases between the two germline ends. The CDR3 consists of 15 residues. Per germline, CDR1 SGHRS and CDR2 YFSETQ. This CDR3 reads CASSLLGPGPYEQYF. In DNA form, the CDR3 reads TGCGCCAGCAGCTTATTGGGTCCGGGGCCCTACGAGCAGTACTTC. The variable domain in full, with the rest retrieved from reference TRBV5-1 and TRBJ2-7, is KAGVTQTPRYLIKTRGQQVTLSCSPISGHRSVSWYQQTPGQGLQFLFEYFSETQRNKGNFPGRFSGRQFSNSRSEMNVSTLELGDSALYLCASSLLGPGPYEQYFGPGTRLTVT.

This clonotype was counted a few times. The J gene is TRBJ2-1, the V gene TRBV7-8; 9 bases align to TRBD1. Trimming cost V 4 bases and J 5 bases; bases outside gene matches: 12. The germline CDR1 and CDR2 sequences are SGHVS and FQNEAQ. The CDR3 has 17 amino acids. CDR3 DNA: TGTGCCAGCAGCTCCCCCCTTGGGACAGGGTTGAACAATGAGCAGTTCTTC. This codes for CASSSPLGTGLNNEQFF.

This clonotype was recorded at least ten times. The chain couples TRBV7-9 to TRBJ1-1; D may be TRBD1 (6 bases). Deletions cut 0 bases from V and 1 base from J, with 12 bases between. Germline loops: CDR1 SEHNR, CDR2 FQNEAQ (reference sequence). The CDR3 sequence is 16 residues long. The CDR3 here is CASSLAWPQGNTEAFF. The CDR3 nucleotides are TGTGCCAGCAGCTTAGCGTGGCCACAGGGGAACACTGAAGCTTTCTTT. Filled out from reference TRBV7-9 and TRBJ1-1, the complete variable domain reads DTGVSQNPRHKITKRGQNVTFRCDPISEHNRLYWYRQTLGQGPEFLTYFQNEAQLEKSRLLSDRFSAERPKGSFSTLEIQRTEQGDSAMYLCASSLAWPQGNTEAFFGQGTRLTVV.

In its sample, this clonotype was seen a few times. V and J are TRBV10-3 and TRBJ2-3; TRBD2 matches at 7 bases. V gave up 10 bases and J gave up 5 bases; unmatched junction bases: 12. There are 14 residues in the CDR3. Germline CDR1 reads ENHRY; CDR2 reads SYGVKD. CDR3 in amino acids: CANSPGGSLDTQYF. In DNA form, the CDR3 reads TGTGCCAACTCCCCGGGGGGTTCACTAGATACGCAGTATTTT.

This clonotype appeared a few times. The chain recombines TRBV5-1 with TRBJ1-5; the D is unclear. The CDR3 runs to 15 residues. The germline V gene encodes CDR1 SGHRS and CDR2 YFSETQ. The V and J ends lost 1 base and 1 base respectively, with 9 bases between them. CDR3 in DNA: TGCGCCAGCAGCTTGTCGGGGATGAGCAATCAGCCCCAGCATTTT. Its protein is CASSLSGMSNQPQHF.

In this sample, this clonotype turned up a few times. CDR3 bases: TGTGCCAGCAGCCCACAACCCGAAGCTAACTATGGCTACACCTTC. Translation gives CASSPQPEANYGYTF. V and J are TRBV5-4 and TRBJ1-2, with no clear D. V was clipped by 4 bases and J by 0 bases, with 13 bases between them. Germline CDR1 and CDR2: SGHNT and YYREEE (reference sequence). The CDR3 length is 15 residues.

This clonotype was counted at least ten times. This chain joins TRBV28 and TRBJ1-2, with D perhaps matching TRBD1 (6 bases). This CDR3 comprises 12 residues. The V gene's germline CDR1 is MDHEN and CDR2 SYDVKM. Trimming pared 6 bases from V and 8 bases from J, leaving 13 bases between. This chain's CDR3 is CASRSRGLGYTF. The CDR3 bases are TGTGCCAGCAGGTCCAGGGGTCTGGGCTACACCTTC.

The sample holds a few counts of this clonotype. CDR3 sequence reads: CASSLQGYQETQYF. In nucleotides, the CDR3 is TGCGCCAGCAGCTTACAGGGCTACCAAGAGACCCAGTACTTC. The chain joins TRBV5-1 to TRBJ2-5, with D possibly matching TRBD1 (6 bases). Trimming removed 2 bases at V and 0 bases at J, with 8 bases between. The CDR3 has 14 amino acids. Germline V gene lookup returns CDR1 SGHRS and CDR2 YFSETQ.

This clonotype appeared many times. V and J are TRBV12-3 or TRBV12-4 and TRBJ1-1; 9 bases match TRBD1. The CDR3 is 14 amino acids. V dropped 7 bases and J dropped 0; count of bases not matched to a gene: 3. The CDR3 here is CASTDRGLNTEAFF. Written as DNA, the CDR3 is TGTGCCAGCACGGACAGGGGCCTGAACACTGAAGCTTTCTTT.